The present T cell receptor beta chain was sequenced within a study of regulatory T cells in long-lasting Graves disease. For TCR beta, libraries came from iRepertoire HTBI primers and Arm-PCR of CDR3 regions. TCRdb reprocessed the multiplex PCR reads with MiXCR, giving one entry per CDR3 protein. The table shows about 620,000 distinct CDR3 sequences, with under 20% occurring only once. Time point described: newly diagnosed GD, antithyroid drugs for less than 3 months. Making the TCR library involved RNA that had been extracted from PBMCs. CDR1 GTSNPN and CDR2 SVGIG come from the germline V gene (reference sequence). The ends were cut back, 1 base at V and 2 bases at J, with 8 bases in the middle. The CDR3 is 13 residues long. This sample was also put to use in a study of T cells in Graves' hyperthyroidism and ophthalmopathy. That report adds: Using the HTBI primer set, a first-round RT-PCR was run on the TCR CDR3.

The chain is built from TRBV30 and TRBJ1-1, with D unclear. Sample: peripheral blood mononuclear cells (PBMCs), taken at new diagnosis, from a patient treated with antithyroid drugs. The receptor was derived from a woman aged 25 to 39 with Graves disease. CDR3: CAWSGAVNTEAFF. CDR3 nucleotides: TGTGCCTGGAGTGGGGCCGTCAACACTGAAGCTTTCTTT.